This T cell receptor (beta chain) originates from a study of patients and donors after allogeneic stem cell transplantation. MiXCR, run by TCRdb on the RT-PCR reads, gives a single entry per CDR3 protein. The sample consists of approximately 170,000 distinct CDR3 sequences, approximately 22% of them appearing once. V lost 5 bases to trimming and J lost 5 bases, with 21 bases between them. The CDR3 has 15 amino acids. The germline CDR1 and CDR2 sequences are DFQATT and SNEGSKA (reference sequence). Input material: blood, either unsorted or a sorted T cell fraction (not recorded which). The rearrangement joins TRBV20-1 to TRBJ1-1; D perhaps matches TRBD1 (5 bases). The sequence was obtained from a human donor who was either an allogeneic HSCT recipient or a stem cell or donor lymphocyte infusion donor (not recorded which). It is not recorded whose cells these are; they may come from a transplant donor. CDR3: CSALDGAGGSTEAFF. DNA of the CDR3: TGCAGTGCTCTAGATGGGGCGGGGGGTTCGACTGAAGCTTTCTTT.